Listed below are T cell receptor beta chains from one sample, sequenced in a study of blood T cell repertoires in COVID-19. Data came from immunoSEQ multiplex PCR; TCRdb stores just in-frame clones and leaves some out. This table holds some 53,000 clones, about 90% found once. Sequencing input: peripheral blood. These receptors originate from a human donor in a cohort sampled during active COVID-19. Each CDR3 is given with its conserved first and last residue. A D gene is named only where the DNA matches it firmly. Only part of the rows carry a size: once, few, many, or a class if the clone is expanded.

J: TRBJ1-3
size: .
V: TRBV20-1
D: .
DNA: TGCAGTGCTAGTCCAGGGGCTGGAAACACCATATATTTT
CDR3: CSASPGAGNTIYF

J: TRBJ1-1
size: .
V: TRBV29-1
D: .
DNA: TGCAGCGCCGGGGGACTGCAGAACACTGAAGCTTTCTTT
CDR3: CSAGGLQNTEAFF

J: TRBJ2-1
size: .
V: TRBV7-3
D: .
DNA: TGTGCCAGCAGCTCTGCGGTTGGAGAGCAGTTCTTC
CDR3: CASSSAVGEQFF

J: TRBJ2-3
size: .
V: TRBV11-1
D: .
DNA: TGTGCCAGCAGCCTACCGGGACAAGGTAGCACAGATACGCAGTATTTT
CDR3: CASSLPGQGSTDTQYF

J: TRBJ2-1
size: .
V: TRBV29-1
D: TRBD2
DNA: TGCAGCACATTGACTAGCGGGAAGGGCAATGAGCAGTTCTTC
CDR3: CSTLTSGKGNEQFF

J: TRBJ2-1
size: .
V: TRBV6-1
D: .
DNA: TGTGCCAGCAGTGAAGGGGCAGCCTCCTACAATGAGCAGTTCTTC
CDR3: CASSEGAASYNEQFF

J: TRBJ2-2
size: .
V: TRBV15
D: TRBD2
DNA: TGTGCCACCAGACTAACTAGCGGGAGATACACCGGGGAGCTGTTTTTT
CDR3: CATRLTSGRYTGELFF

J: TRBJ1-2
size: once
V: TRBV30
D: .
DNA: TGTGACCCAACGGGGGACGGCTATGGCTACACCTTC
CDR3: CDPTGDGYGYTF

J: TRBJ1-4
size: .
V: TRBV2
D: .
DNA: TGTGCCAGCGGGAGGGACCTCGGTGAAAAACTGTTTTTT
CDR3: CASGRDLGEKLFF

J: TRBJ2-5
size: .
V: TRBV5-1
D: .
DNA: TGCGCCAGCAGCTTGTACAGGGCTTACCAAGAGACCCAGTACTTC
CDR3: CASSLYRAYQETQYF

J: TRBJ2-7
size: .
V: TRBV7-3
D: TRBD2
DNA: TGTGCCAGCAGCTTAACAGCGGGAGGGGATGAGCAGTACTTC
CDR3: CASSLTAGGDEQYF

J: TRBJ2-1
size: .
V: TRBV27
D: .
DNA: TGTGCCAGCGCCTCCGCGGTTGAGCAGTTCTTC
CDR3: CASASAVEQFF

J: TRBJ2-7
size: .
V: TRBV30
D: .
DNA: TGTGCCTGGAGTACGGACAGCCTCTCCTACGAGCAGTACTTC
CDR3: CAWSTDSLSYEQYF

J: TRBJ2-2
size: once
V: TRBV7-9
D: TRBD1
DNA: TGTGCCAGCAGCTTAACAGGGGGGAACACCGGGGAGCTGTTTTTT
CDR3: CASSLTGGNTGELFF

J: TRBJ1-1
size: .
V: TRBV30
D: .
DNA: TGTGCCTGGAGTGTCCCCGCGAGGCGGGCTTTCTTT
CDR3: CAWSVPARRAFF

J: TRBJ2-1
size: .
V: TRBV3-1/TRBV3-2
D: TRBD2
DNA: TGTGCCAGCAGCTTTTCGACTAGCGGGACCTACAATGAGCAGTTCTTC
CDR3: CASSFSTSGTYNEQFF